This entry lists 21 T cell receptor beta chains sequenced from one sample in a study of shared clonotypes between healthy human individuals. Libraries were prepared by immunoSEQ multiplex PCR; TCRdb keeps only in-frame clonotypes and omits some of them. The profile shows fewer than 550,000 clones, 60% to 80% of them singletons. Sequencing was carried out using PBMCs. The receptors shown here come from a woman in her thirties or forties in good health. Some clones in this sample may be carry-over from other donors' samples.

This chain uses TRBV11-3 with TRBJ2-3, with 10 bases aligning to TRBD2. Germline V gene data show CDR1 as SGHNT and CDR2 as YENEEA. The V and J ends lost 3 bases and 3 bases, in that order; junction bases with no gene match: 6. The CDR3 has 16 amino acids. This CDR3 is CASSFERSGRTDTQYF. The CDR3 DNA reads TGTGCCAGCAGCTTCGAACGTAGCGGGAGGACAGATACGCAGTATTTT.

This chain links TRBV10-3 with TRBJ2-7; D possibly matches TRBD1 or TRBD2 (5 bases each). The CDR3 is 14 residues long. Germline V gives CDR1 ENHRY, CDR2 SYGVKD. Trimming shortened V by 6 bases and J by 3 bases, and 15 bases separated the two germline ends. CDR3 sequence reads: CAISNTGLNYEQYF. In DNA form, the CDR3 reads TGTGCCATCAGCAACACGGGGCTGAACTACGAGCAGTACTTC.

This sequence joins TRBV28 and TRBJ2-6; TRBD1 aligns across 7 bases. With 5 bases clipped from V and 2 bases from J, the junction kept 9 bases outside the gene matches. The CDR3 contains 17 residues. Germline CDR1 MDHEN, CDR2 SYDVKM. The CDR3 region has the DNA TGTGCCAGCAGTCTCGCAGGGGGATTGGCTGGGGCCAACGTCCTGACTTTC. Amino acids: CASSLAGGLAGANVLTF.

The chain couples TRBV18 to TRBJ2-2, with 9 bases aligning to TRBD1. V was pared by 0 bases and J by 5 bases, with 4 bases of the junction left unmatched. This CDR3 comprises 16 residues. Germline V gives CDR1 KGHSH, CDR2 LQKENI. The CDR3 nucleotides are TGTGCCAGCTCACCACCTGGGACAGGGTGGACCGGGGAGCTGTTTTTT. It is translated as CASSPPGTGWTGELFF.

This clone was picked up a small number of times. CDR3 protein: CASSFDRASYEQYF. CDR3 in DNA: TGCGCCAGCAGCTTTGACAGGGCCTCCTACGAGCAGTACTTC. The V and J genes are TRBV5-1 and TRBJ2-7; 7 bases are a match to TRBD1. The length of the CDR3 is 14 residues. V dropped 2 bases and J dropped 0; count of bases not matched to a gene: 2. Germline CDR1 reads SGHRS; CDR2 reads YFSETQ.

The chain is built from TRBV28 and TRBJ2-2; D perhaps matches TRBD2 (6 bases). This CDR3 region has 17 residues. The germline V and J ends were trimmed by 8 bases and 5 bases, with 24 bases remaining between them. Looked up from germline, CDR1 is MDHEN and CDR2 is SYDVKM. CDR3 sequence: CASFSPLAREGTGELFF. CDR3 DNA sequence: TGTGCCAGCTTTAGCCCGCTAGCGAGGGAAGGGACCGGGGAGCTGTTTTTT.

There are many counts of this clone. This chain joins TRBV10-3 and TRBJ2-5, with D uncertain. Per the germline V gene, CDR1 is ENHRY and CDR2 is SYGVKD. Trimming removed 0 bases from V and 4 bases from J, with 18 bases in between. The CDR3 sequence is 17 residues long. As DNA, the CDR3 is TGTGCCATCAGTGAGTCCAGTTACAAACTACCTCGAGAGACCCAGTACTTC. Protein product: CAISESSYKLPRETQYF.

The V call is TRBV4-1, the J call TRBJ1-1; the D is unclear. CDR3 length: 16 amino acids. Trimming took 0 bases from V and 1 from J, leaving 12 bases between them. Germline V gives CDR1 MGHRA, CDR2 YSYEKL. The CDR3 DNA sequence: TGCGCCAGCAGCCAAGAGAGAAAGAGGTCGAACACTGAAGCTTTCTTT. It codes for CASSQERKRSNTEAFF.

The chain couples TRBV15 to TRBJ2-7; 7 bases match TRBD1. CDR3 size: 16 residues. Germline V CDR1 and CDR2: LNHNV, YYDKDF (reference sequence). The trim removed 1 base at V and 6 bases at J, leaving 12 bases unmatched. The CDR3 DNA sequence: TGTGCCACCAGCAGAGGACTCCGGGACAGATCTCTCGAGCAGTACTTC. Translation gives CATSRGLRDRSLEQYF.

The rearrangement links TRBV30 to TRBJ2-6; 9 bases map to TRBD1. The germline V gene has CDR1 GTSNPN and CDR2 SVGIG (reference sequence). Unmatched junction bases numbered 4, after V lost 2 bases and J lost 2 bases. CDR3 length equals 16 residues. This CDR3 reads CAWSQDRGPGANVLTF. CDR3 coding DNA: TGTGCCTGGAGTCAGGACAGGGGCCCTGGGGCCAACGTCCTGACTTTC.

This chain joins TRBV6-1 and TRBJ2-7, with 7 bases matching TRBD2. The CDR3 sequence is 15 residues long. Germline CDR1 is MNHNS and CDR2 is SASEGT. Trimming cost V 3 bases and J 4 bases; bases outside gene matches: 9. CDR3 nucleotide sequence: TGTGCCAGCAGTGAGGGGGGGACCTTGGAGTACGAGCAGTACTTC. Encoded protein: CASSEGGTLEYEQYF.

Concerning this clone: Mismatch with germline at one junction end may stem from a read error. The chain links TRBV7-7 to TRBJ2-2; the D gene is possibly TRBD2 (5 bases). Germline values: CDR1 SSHAT, CDR2 FNYEAQ (reference sequence). The CDR3 is 17 residues long. The CDR3 sequence is CASTPSRSSVNTGELFF. The CDR3 region has the DNA TGTGCTAGCACCCCTAGCCGGTCGTCCGTTAACACCGGGGAGCTGTTTTTT.

As regards this clone: This same CDR3 is encoded by further DNA sequences in the sample. The chain joins TRBV30 to TRBJ1-6; D gene unclear. From germline, CDR1 is GTSNPN and CDR2 SVGIG (reference sequence). This CDR3 region has 11 residues. Trimming removed 3 bases at V and 7 bases at J, with 4 bases between. The CDR3, as DNA: TGTGCCTGGAGCCGAAATTCACCCCTCCACTTT. Its translation: CAWSRNSPLHF.

In DNA form, the CDR3 reads TGTGCCAGCAGTGAACGGTCAAGGATCTCTGGAAACACCATATATTTT. Translating it yields CASSERSRISGNTIYF. The chain has TRBV2 and TRBJ1-3; D is ambiguous. Deletions cut 2 bases from V and 0 bases from J, with 11 bases between. Germline V gene sequence: CDR1 SNHLY, CDR2 FYNNEI. The CDR3 is 16 residues long.

The chain has TRBV14 and TRBJ2-2; 12 bases are a match to TRBD2. V shed 4 bases, J shed 6 bases, and the junction held 12 bases outside the gene matches. There are 18 residues in the CDR3. CDR1 and CDR2 from the germline V gene are SGHDN and FVKESK. The CDR3 bases are TGTGCCAGCAGCCTACCGACCCTAGCGGGAGGGGACGCCGGGGAGCTGTTTTTT. It specifies CASSLPTLAGGDAGELFF. The whole variable domain, filled in from reference TRBV14 and TRBJ2-2, reads EAGVTQFPSHSVIEKGQTVTLRCDPISGHDNLYWYRRVMGKEIKFLLHFVKESKQDESGMPNNRFLAERTGGTYSTLKVQPAELEDSGVYFCASSLPTLAGGDAGELFFGEGSRLTVL.

The genes are TRBV27 and TRBJ1-2; weak D call: TRBD1 (5 bases). The CDR3 runs 15 residues. Germline V gene data show CDR1 as MNHEY and CDR2 as SMNVEV (reference sequence). Trimming removed 3 bases at V and 3 bases at J, with 14 bases between. The CDR3 sequence is CASSLEGWGDYGYTF. In nucleotides, the CDR3 is TGTGCCAGCAGTTTGGAGGGGTGGGGGGACTATGGCTACACCTTC.

Comment on this clone: This sample also contains other DNA sequences that code for the same CDR3. The chain carries TRBV7-3 and TRBJ2-1; TRBD1 matches 8 bases. CDR3 size: 13 residues. From germline, CDR1 is SGHTA and CDR2 FQGTGA. Losses at the gene ends were 2 bases for V and 7 bases for J; bases not matched to a gene: 1. The CDR3 spells CASSLGQGNEQFF. The CDR3 region has the DNA TGTGCCAGCAGCTTAGGACAGGGTAATGAGCAGTTCTTC.

V and J are TRBV5-1 and TRBJ2-5, with 11 bases identical to TRBD2. CDR3 length: 16 residues. J was trimmed by 2 bases and V by 0 bases; bases with no gene match: 3. Per the germline V gene, CDR1 is SGHRS and CDR2 is YFSETQ. CDR3 residues: CASSLAGTSGQETQYF. Written as DNA, the CDR3 is TGCGCCAGCAGCTTGGCTGGGACTAGCGGACAAGAGACCCAGTACTTC.

The J gene is TRBJ2-2, the V gene TRBV10-3, with 8 bases that match TRBD2. Germline V gene sequence: CDR1 ENHRY, CDR2 SYGVKD. With V trimmed by 10 bases and J by 0 bases, 7 bases remained unmatched. This CDR3 is built from 15 residues. This CDR3 is CASGGLGTNTGELFF. CDR3 bases: TGTGCCAGCGGGGGGCTGGGAACGAACACCGGGGAGCTGTTTTTT.

This chain connects TRBV7-9 to TRBJ2-2, with a possible D match to TRBD1 (5 bases). This CDR3 region has 16 residues. Germline lookup yields CDR1 SEHNR and CDR2 FQNEAQ (reference sequence). The V end was cut by 4 bases, the J end by 1 base, with 13 bases between. The chain's CDR3 is CASSSSRDWNTGELFF. The CDR3 DNA follows: TGTGCCAGCAGCTCGAGCAGGGATTGGAACACCGGGGAGCTGTTTTTT.

This clone has a single count. The sample contains more than one DNA sequence encoding this CDR3. The chain links TRBV6-5 to TRBJ2-3, with D unresolved. Trimming cost V 0 bases and J 0 bases, with 4 bases left between them. This CDR3 has 14 amino acids. Germline CDR1 reads MNHEY; CDR2 reads SVGAGI. CDR3 region: CASSYSISTDTQYF. The CDR3 nucleotides read TGTGCCAGCAGTTACTCGATTAGCACAGATACGCAGTATTTT.